Listed here are 28 T cell receptor beta chains from one sample, sequenced in a study of T cell responses to AZD1222 COVID-19 vaccine. Sequencing used immunoSEQ multiplex PCR; TCRdb keeps in-frame clones, though not all of them. The data show tens of thousands of clones, 89% seen once. The sample was peripheral blood, taken 28 days after the second AZD1222 dose. Receptors originate from an adult who received the AZD1222 COVID-19 vaccine.

The chain joins TRBV24-1 to TRBJ1-2; D possibly corresponds to TRBD1 (6 bases). CDR1 and CDR2 (germline): KGHDR, SFDVKD. Trimming took 1 base from V and 8 from J, leaving 19 bases between them. The CDR3 loop spans 16 amino acids. The CDR3 DNA reads TGTGCCACCAGTGATTTCGGGGGGCCCGACCCAGGAGGCTACACCTTC. This translates into CATSDFGGPDPGGYTF.

The chain has TRBV4-1 and TRBJ2-7; unclear D gene. Looked up from germline, CDR1 is MGHRA and CDR2 is YSYEKL. This CDR3 region has 17 residues. V was shortened by 2 bases and J by 0 bases, with 17 bases between the two germline ends. The CDR3 coding sequence is TGCGCCAGCAGCCAAACCGCACCGGGCCTGATCTCCTACGAGCAGTACTTC. As protein: CASSQTAPGLISYEQYF.

The J gene is TRBJ1-1, the V gene TRBV14; no reliable D call. This CDR3 comprises 11 residues. From germline, CDR1 is SGHDN and CDR2 FVKESK. The ends were cut back, 1 base at V and 4 bases at J, with 1 base in the middle. CDR3 DNA: TGTGCCAGCAGCCAAGCCACTGAAGCTTTCTTT. Its translation is CASSQATEAFF.

CDR3 region: CASSWGGQGSNYGYTF. DNA for the CDR3: TGCGCCAGCAGCTGGGGAGGACAGGGATCTAACTATGGCTACACCTTC. The rearrangement uses TRBV5-1 and TRBJ1-2; 8 bases are a match to TRBD1. Germline assignment: CDR1 SGHRS and CDR2 YFSETQ. The CDR3 is 16 amino acids. V was pared by 3 bases and J by 0 bases, with 7 bases of the junction left unmatched.

The genes are TRBV5-4 and TRBJ1-1; D gene uncertain. The germline V gene encodes CDR1 SGHNT and CDR2 YYREEE (reference sequence). With 1 base removed from V and 6 bases from J, the gap between germline ends came to 10 bases. This CDR3 has 13 residues. CDR3 sequence (DNA): TGTGCCAGCAGCTTGTTTGCGGGGTCTGAAGCTTTCTTT. This encodes CASSLFAGSEAFF.

This clone appeared once. DNA of the CDR3: TGTGCCAGCAGCTTAGGACCCAGGAACCAAGAGACCCAGTACTTC. Its translation: CASSLGPRNQETQYF. This chain uses TRBV7-8 with TRBJ2-5; no reliable D call. Per germline, CDR1 SGHVS and CDR2 FQNEAQ. The CDR3 contains 15 residues. V shed 1 base and J shed 0 bases, with 9 bases lying between them.

The chain employs TRBV5-5 and TRBJ2-7; the D is unclear. CDR1 is SGHKS, CDR2 YYEKEE, per germline (reference sequence). The germline V and J ends were trimmed by 0 bases and 4 bases, with 5 bases remaining between them. The CDR3 spans 12 residues. CDR3 residues: CASSLDLYEQYF. The CDR3 DNA reads as TGTGCCAGCAGCTTGGACCTTTACGAGCAGTACTTC.

The chain uses TRBV5-4 and TRBJ2-3, with D maybe TRBD2 (6 bases). The germline V gene encodes CDR1 SGHNT and CDR2 YYREEE (reference sequence). The CDR3 spans 14 residues. The ends were cut back, 0 bases at V and 4 bases at J, with 9 bases in the middle. The CDR3, as DNA: TGTGCCAGCAGCTTGGACGGGGGACCAGATACGCAGTATTTT. It translates to CASSLDGGPDTQYF.

There are a few counts of this clone. The CDR3 DNA reads TGCGCCAGCAGTGCTCTCCAGTCCTCCTACGAGCAGTACTTC. It translates to CASSALQSSYEQYF. This sequence joins TRBV10-2 and TRBJ2-7, with D unresolved. From germline, CDR1 is WSHSY and CDR2 SAAADI. The CDR3 has 14 residues. V was clipped by 4 bases and J by 0 bases, with 10 bases between them.

The J gene is TRBJ1-5, the V gene TRBV27; possibly TRBD1 for D (5 bases). The germline V gene has CDR1 MNHEY and CDR2 SMNVEV (reference sequence). The CDR3 consists of 16 residues. Trimming shortened V by 5 bases and J by 4 bases, and 18 bases separated the two germline ends. CDR3 DNA: TGTGCCAGCAGTCCCCTTGCGGGAAGGGGAAATCAGCCCCAGCATTTT. As protein: CASSPLAGRGNQPQHF.

This chain links TRBV19 with TRBJ1-5; D uncertain. V was clipped by 4 bases and J by 0 bases, with 10 bases between them. Germline lookup yields CDR1 LNHDA and CDR2 SQIVND (reference sequence). The CDR3 contains 15 residues. CDR3 sequence reads: CASSKTPYSNQPQHF. The CDR3 bases are TGTGCCAGTAGTAAGACACCTTATAGCAATCAGCCCCAGCATTTT.

V usage is TRBV7-9 and J usage is TRBJ2-2, with 8 nucleotides matching TRBD1. The CDR3 runs 16 residues. V was pared by 5 bases and J by 2 bases, with 7 bases of the junction left unmatched. Germline CDR1 reads SEHNR; CDR2 reads FQNEAQ (reference sequence). In nucleotides, the CDR3 is TGTGCCAGCAGCCCCTTCGGACAGGGAAACACCGGGGAGCTGTTTTTT. Protein product: CASSPFGQGNTGELFF.

This clone was seen only once. The chain has TRBV5-5 and TRBJ1-2; TRBD1 matches at 7 bases. The V gene's germline CDR1 is SGHKS and CDR2 YYEKEE (reference sequence). The CDR3 has 14 amino acids. Unmatched junction bases numbered 10, after V lost 3 bases and J lost 8 bases. CDR3 sequence reads: CASSYSWTGGGYTF. The CDR3 DNA is TGTGCCAGCAGCTACTCCTGGACAGGCGGGGGCTACACCTTC.

The CDR3 nucleotides are TGTGCCAGCAGCCCTGGAGGGGTCCGATCCTACAATGAGCAGTTCTTC. It yields the protein CASSPGGVRSYNEQFF. V gene TRBV7-2 combines with J gene TRBJ2-1; a possible D gene is TRBD2 (6 bases). Germline CDR1 reads SGHTA; CDR2 reads FQGNSA. Deletions cut 5 bases from V and 1 base from J, with 15 bases between. The CDR3 sequence is 16 residues long.

This rearrangement joins TRBV7-2 to TRBJ2-1; the D gene is possibly TRBD1 (5 bases). From germline, CDR1 is SGHTA and CDR2 FQGNSA. Trimming stripped 4 bases from V and 9 bases from J, with 13 bases between. The CDR3 extends over 13 amino acids. The CDR3 coding sequence is TGTGCCAGCAGCTCGCAGGGTTTTTCTGAGCAGTTCTTC. This codes for CASSSQGFSEQFF.

This chain links TRBV21-1 with TRBJ2-2; the tabulated D call, TRBD1, remains unverified against the DNA. TRBV21-1 is labeled a pseudogene. The CDR3 has 21 amino acids. The CDR3 is CASSTRTPGDRGLPNTGELFF. CDR3 bases: TGTGCCAGCAGCACCCGAACACCCGGGGACAGGGGCTTACCGAACACCGGGGAGCTGTTTTTT.

V gene TRBV6-5 combines with J gene TRBJ2-1; D might be TRBD1 (6 bases). The CDR3 is 14 amino acids. The germline gives CDR1 MNHEY, CDR2 SVGAGI. The V end was cut by 2 bases, the J end by 10 bases, with 15 bases between. In nucleotides, the CDR3 is TGTGCCAGCAGTTACCCCAACAGGGTAGGCGAGCAGTTCTTC. The encoded protein is CASSYPNRVGEQFF.

The V and J genes are TRBV11-2 and TRBJ2-7; TRBD1 aligns across 9 bases. CDR1 SGHAT and CDR2 FQNNGV come from the germline V gene. This CDR3 comprises 16 residues. With 3 bases clipped from V and 4 bases from J, the junction kept 10 bases outside the gene matches. The CDR3 sequence: CASSLRGQGLSYEQYF. The CDR3 coding sequence is TGTGCCAGCAGCTTGAGGGGACAGGGTTTATCTTACGAGCAGTACTTC.

V and J are TRBV2 and TRBJ1-1; D unclear. Trimming shortened V by 6 bases and J by 5 bases, and 16 bases separated the two germline ends. The germline gives CDR1 SNHLY, CDR2 FYNNEI. This CDR3 has 14 amino acids. The CDR3 here is CASRGRTTGTEAFF. DNA of the CDR3: TGTGCCAGCAGGGGCAGGACTACGGGTACTGAAGCTTTCTTT.

This clone was recorded once. The rearrangement uses TRBV5-3 and TRBJ1-2; no clear D. TRBV5-3 is identified as an open reading frame with a role that is uncertain. The CDR3 spans 13 residues. V lost 5 bases to trimming and J lost 2 bases, with 10 bases between them. The CDR3 region has the DNA TGTGCCAGAAGATCGGACCGAAACTATGGCTACACCTTC. Protein product: CARRSDRNYGYTF.

The J gene is TRBJ2-1, the V gene TRBV9; 7 bases agree with TRBD1. The CDR3 is made up of 15 amino acids. Germline-derived CDR1 and CDR2 are SGDLS and YYNGEE. J gave up 7 bases and V 0 bases, and 7 bases lay outside the gene matches. The CDR3 sequence is CASSVGGRGPNEQFF. In nucleotides, the CDR3 is TGTGCCAGCAGCGTAGGGGGTAGGGGGCCTAATGAGCAGTTCTTC.

The CDR3, as DNA: TGTGCCAGCAGCATCGGGACAGTGAATGAGCAGTACTTC. The encoded protein is CASSIGTVNEQYF. The rearrangement links TRBV9 to TRBJ2-7, with 7 bases that match TRBD1. The length of the CDR3 is 13 residues. With V trimmed by 4 bases and J by 7 bases, 8 bases remained unmatched. Germline V gene sequence: CDR1 SGDLS, CDR2 YYNGEE.

The rearrangement joins TRBV28 to TRBJ1-5, with a weak D call TRBD1 (6 bases). V gave up 1 base and J gave up 6 bases, with 10 bases separating them. The germline CDR1 and CDR2 sequences are MDHEN and SYDVKM. The CDR3 runs to 14 residues. The CDR3 DNA is TGTGCCAGCAGTTTATACAGGGTTGGTCAGCCCCAGCATTTT. It yields the protein CASSLYRVGQPQHF. Looking up the rest from reference TRBV28 and TRBJ1-5 gives the full variable domain: DVKVTQSSRYLVKRTGEKVFLECVQDMDHENMFWYRQDPGLGLRLIYFSYDVKMKEKGDIPEGYSVSREKKERFSLILESASTNQTSMYLCASSLYRVGQPQHFGDGTRLSIL.

The J gene is TRBJ2-7, the V gene TRBV4-3, with 9 bases that match TRBD2. This CDR3 is 15 amino acids long. Trimming cost V 0 bases and J 0 bases; bases outside gene matches: 0. Germline V gene lookup returns CDR1 LGHNA and CDR2 YSLEER. CDR3 sequence: CASSQDSGSSYEQYF. CDR3 in DNA: TGCGCCAGCAGCCAAGATAGCGGGAGCTCCTACGAGCAGTACTTC.

V and J are TRBV6-1 and TRBJ1-2; D possibly corresponds to TRBD1 (5 bases). The CDR3 contains 13 residues. V was shortened by 2 bases and J by 4 bases, with 8 bases between the two germline ends. The germline V gene encodes CDR1 MNHNS and CDR2 SASEGT. DNA of the CDR3: TGTGCCAGCAGTGAACAGGGATTCTATGGCTACACCTTC. Translated: CASSEQGFYGYTF.

V is TRBV24-1 and J is TRBJ2-3; D is perhaps TRBD2 (5 bases). The ends were cut back, 4 bases at V and 9 bases at J, with 10 bases in the middle. Germline values: CDR1 KGHDR, CDR2 SFDVKD. This CDR3 comprises 12 residues. The CDR3 coding sequence is TGTGCCACCAGTGACAGCGGTAGGACGCAGTATTTT. Its translation is CATSDSGRTQYF.

CDR3 sequence: CASSQEVSGNTEAFF. CDR3 in DNA: TGTGCCAGCAGCCAAGAAGTCTCAGGGAACACTGAAGCTTTCTTT. The chain couples TRBV3-1 (or the pseudogene TRBV3-2) to TRBJ1-1; no firm D call. V lost 0 bases, J lost 1 base, and 9 bases lay in between. Germline V CDR1 and CDR2: LGHDT, YNNKEL (reference sequence). The CDR3 is 15 amino acids.

The chain couples TRBV7-2 to TRBJ2-3, with 7 bases aligning to TRBD2. The CDR3 has 13 amino acids. Germline CDR1 is SGHTA and CDR2 is FQGNSA. The ends lost 5 bases at V and 6 bases at J; junction bases unmatched: 5. This chain's CDR3 is CASSTGGGDTQYF. CDR3 in DNA: TGTGCCAGCAGCACGGGGGGTGGGGATACGCAGTATTTT.